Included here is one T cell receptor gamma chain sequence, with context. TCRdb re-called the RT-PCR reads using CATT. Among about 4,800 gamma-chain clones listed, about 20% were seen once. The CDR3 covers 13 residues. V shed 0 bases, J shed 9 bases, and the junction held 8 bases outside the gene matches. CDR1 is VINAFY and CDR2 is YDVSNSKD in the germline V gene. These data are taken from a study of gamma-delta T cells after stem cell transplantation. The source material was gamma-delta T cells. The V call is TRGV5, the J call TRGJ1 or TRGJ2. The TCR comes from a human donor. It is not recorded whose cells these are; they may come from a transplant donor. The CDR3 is CATWDRPPFKKLF. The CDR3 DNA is TGTGCCACCTGGGACAGGCCACCCTTTAAGAAACTCTTT.